The rows below give T cell receptor beta chains drawn from one sample of a study of blood T cell repertoires in COVID-19. TCRdb's copy holds only in-frame clones and misses some; the assay was immunoSEQ multiplex PCR. The repertoire consists of some 230,000 clones, with around four fifths occurring once and the leading ten covering around 8%. Material: peripheral blood. All receptors come from an elderly woman with COVID-19, enrolled during active disease. The conserved cysteine and the conserved F or W are not part of the CDR3 here. Size is omitted from some rows. Given values are once, few, many or a class for expanded clones.

size,V,J,CDR3
-,TRBV6-2/TRBV6-3,TRBJ2-3,ASSYGTVADTQY
few,TRBV19,TRBJ1-5,ASSISRGSSNQPQH
-,TRBV6-5,TRBJ2-1,ASSYSRGRALF
-,TRBV5-1,TRBJ2-1,ASSLVTGISYNEQF
few,TRBV18,TRBJ2-2,ASSPRGETGELF
-,TRBV3-1/TRBV3-2,TRBJ2-7,ASSQGSSGRQY
-,TRBV9,TRBJ2-7,ASTFSDRGSEQY
-,TRBV3-1/TRBV3-2,TRBJ2-1,ASSPSLAGVNEQF
-,TRBV19,TRBJ2-2,ATWNLAGLTGELF
-,TRBV5-4,TRBJ1-6,ASSPGQRPTPLH
-,TRBV5-1,TRBJ1-2,ASSSRQDYGYT
-,TRBV10-3,TRBJ2-3,AISAIAGVMDTQY
-,TRBV5-8,TRBJ2-5,ASGSGRALQETQY
-,TRBV28,TRBJ2-7,ASSFGGTGGYEQY
few,TRBV18,TRBJ2-3,ASSPPADTQY